This paragraph covers one T cell receptor (beta chain) sequence. Its antigen is unidentified. The data stem from a study of T cell responses to AZD1222 COVID-19 vaccine. Overall study results and limits: Dominant CD4 TCR responses targeted spike regions 160-218 and 743-854. Only after the peak T cell response were repertoires sampled. A mostly white British donor set with more females was recruited, and clonal diversity was possibly underestimated.

The assay was immunoSEQ multiplex PCR, and TCRdb's table has in-frame clones only and misses some. The sample shows approximately 150,000 clones, roughly nine tenths of them seen only once. The germline gives CDR1 SGHTA, CDR2 FQGNSA. This CDR3 has 14 amino acids. Trimming removed 2 bases at V and 1 base at J, with 8 bases between. The sample in question was peripheral blood, obtained 28 days after the second AZD1222 dose. The source of this sequence is an adult who received the AZD1222 COVID-19 vaccine. This chain joins TRBV7-2 and TRBJ1-1; D is undetermined. As DNA, the CDR3 is TGTGCCAGCAGCTTAACCAGGAGGAACACTGAAGCTTTCTTT. It codes for CASSLTRRNTEAFF. The full variable domain, rest sourced from reference TRBV7-2 and TRBJ1-1, is GAGVSQSPSNKVTEKGKDVELRCDPISGHTALYWYRQSLGQGLEFLIYFQGNSAPDKSGLPSDRFSAERTGGSVSTLTIQRTQQEDSAVYLCASSLTRRNTEAFFGQGTRLTVV.